Listed below are T cell receptor beta chains from one sample, sequenced in a study of blood T cells in healthy people across ages. One entry per CDR3 protein results from TCRdb running MiXCR on the 5' RACE reads. The repertoire holds roughly 860,000 distinct CDR3 sequences, with 62% as singletons. Sequencing was carried out using blood. These receptors were collected from a man under 40 in good health. Both conserved end residues are part of each CDR3. Each record gives: D gene, clone size, J gene, V gene, CDR3 protein, CDR3 DNA. D genes are given only for firm matches. Where a row states a size, it is once, few, many or the class of an expanded clone; other rows omit it.

- | few | TRBJ1-1 | TRBV12-3/TRBV12-4 | CASSSTGSGPQAFF | TGTGCCAGCAGTTCAACAGGGTCCGGGCCCCAAGCTTTCTTT
- | few | TRBJ2-7 | TRBV4-3 | CASSQDPGPGPHEQYF | TGCGCCAGCAGCCAGGATCCGGGCCCCGGACCCCACGAGCAGTACTTC
TRBD2 | - | TRBJ2-1 | TRBV5-1 | CASSASGGFRNEQFF | TGCGCCAGCAGCGCTAGCGGGGGGTTTAGGAATGAGCAGTTCTTC
- | - | TRBJ1-6 | TRBV27 | CASSPREGNSPLHF | TGTGCCAGCAGTCCTCGGGAGGGGAATTCACCCCTCCACTTT
TRBD2 | - | TRBJ2-7 | TRBV10-3 | CAISAYSGGAVYEQYF | TGTGCCATCAGTGCGTATAGCGGGGGGGCGGTCTACGAGCAGTACTTC
- | few | TRBJ2-1 | TRBV20-1 | CSASVGSARSYNEQFF | TGCAGTGCTAGTGTGGGAAGTGCTAGGTCCTACAATGAGCAGTTCTTC
- | few | TRBJ1-4 | TRBV28 | CASSLVSPKSGEKLFF | TGTGCCAGCAGTTTAGTTAGCCCCAAATCGGGTGAAAAACTGTTTTTT
- | - | TRBJ2-7 | TRBV29-1 | CSVQSRGSSYEQYF | TGCAGCGTCCAGAGTAGGGGGAGCTCCTACGAGCAGTACTTC
- | - | TRBJ1-2 | TRBV29-1 | CSVEPPGYTF | TGCAGCGTTGAACCGCCTGGCTACACCTTC
- | - | TRBJ2-1 | TRBV29-1 | CSVGYEQFF | TGCAGCGTTGGGTATGAGCAGTTCTTC
TRBD1 | - | TRBJ1-5 | TRBV30 | CAWSDRDRVNQPQHF | TGTGCCTGGAGCGACCGGGACAGGGTCAATCAGCCCCAGCATTTT
- | - | TRBJ1-6 | TRBV27 | CASTLVGDNNSPLHF | TGTGCCAGCACCTTGGTGGGGGATAATAATTCACCCCTCCACTTT
- | - | TRBJ2-7 | TRBV20-1 | CSARNNPLSYEQYF | TGCAGTGCTAGGAATAACCCTCTCTCCTACGAGCAGTACTTC